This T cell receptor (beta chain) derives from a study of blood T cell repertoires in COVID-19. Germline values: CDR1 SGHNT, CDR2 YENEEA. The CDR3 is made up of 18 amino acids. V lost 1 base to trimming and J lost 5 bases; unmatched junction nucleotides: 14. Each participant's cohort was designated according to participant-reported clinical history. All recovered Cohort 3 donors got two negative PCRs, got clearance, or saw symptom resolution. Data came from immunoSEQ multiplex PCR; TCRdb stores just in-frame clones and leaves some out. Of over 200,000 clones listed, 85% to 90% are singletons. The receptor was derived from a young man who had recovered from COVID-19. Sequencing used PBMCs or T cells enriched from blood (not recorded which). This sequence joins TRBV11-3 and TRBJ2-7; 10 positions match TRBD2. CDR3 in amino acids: CASSLGPSGSWSWDEQYF. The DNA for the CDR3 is TGTGCCAGCAGCTTAGGTCCTAGCGGGAGTTGGTCTTGGGACGAGCAGTACTTC. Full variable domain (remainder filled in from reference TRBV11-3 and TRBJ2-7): EAGVVQSPRYKIIEKKQPVAFWCNPISGHNTLYWYLQNLGQGPELLIRYENEEAVDDSQLPKDRFSAERLKGVDSTLKIQPAELGDSAVYLCASSLGPSGSWSWDEQYFGPGTRLTVT.